These 14 T cell receptor beta chains came from one sample sequenced in a study of OX40 agonist ivuxolimab in advanced cancers. The library relied on the immunoSEQ multiplex PCR assay. As stored in TCRdb, this immuneACCESS dataset retains in-frame rearrangements with V and J assigned. A fraction of the clones does not appear; measured against another copy, unresolved V genes explain less than half of the discrepancy, and the remainder lacks a known reason. This sample lists 49,000 or so clones; 80% to 90% were detected once. 12% of the sample comes from the top ten. Sequenced material: CD4+ or CD8+ T cells sorted from blood, taken in a trial of the OX40 agonist ivuxolimab. Source of these receptors: an adult with an advanced solid tumor such as melanoma, head and neck, liver or kidney cancer.

This rearrangement joins TRBV19 to TRBJ2-5; unclear D gene. This CDR3 contains 13 residues. The V end lost 3 bases, the J end lost 5 bases, and 10 bases lay between the germline ends. Germline V gene lookup returns CDR1 LNHDA and CDR2 SQIVND (reference sequence). CDR3 region: CASSMVQLETQYF. CDR3 bases: TGTGCCAGTAGTATGGTACAGCTTGAGACCCAGTACTTC. Full variable domain (rest looked up from reference TRBV19 and TRBJ2-5): DGGITQSPKYLFRKEGQNVTLSCEQNLNHDAMYWYRQDPGQGLRLIYYSQIVNDFQKGDIAEGYSVSREKKESFPLTVTSAQKNPTAFYLCASSMVQLETQYFGPGTRLLVL.

The chain links TRBV7-6 to TRBJ2-2; TRBD2 is a possible D gene (5 bases). Trimming took off 4 bases at V and 5 bases at J, with 11 bases between the two ends. The CDR3 length is 14 residues. Germline V gives CDR1 SGHVS, CDR2 FNYEAQ. CDR3 amino acids: CASSSDFGTGELFF. The CDR3 nucleotides are TGTGCCAGCAGCTCGGACTTTGGGACCGGGGAGCTGTTTTTT.

V gene TRBV18 combines with J gene TRBJ1-1; 8 bases match TRBD1. This CDR3 contains 16 residues. In germline, CDR1 is KGHSH, CDR2 LQKENI. The V and J ends lost 5 bases and 1 base, in that order; junction bases with no gene match: 9. In nucleotides, the CDR3 is TGTGCCAGCTCAGCAGGGGGCTGGGGTGAGAACACTGAAGCTTTCTTT. It yields the protein CASSAGGWGENTEAFF.

The chain employs TRBV6-5 and TRBJ2-7; tentatively, D is TRBD2 (6 bases). Looked up from germline, CDR1 is MNHEY and CDR2 is SVGAGI. This CDR3 has 13 amino acids. Trimming left V 1 base short and J 7 bases short, with 11 bases between. CDR3 sequence: CASSYFPGSEQYF. The CDR3 nucleotides are TGTGCCAGCAGTTACTTCCCCGGGAGTGAGCAGTACTTC.

The V gene is TRBV29-1, the J gene TRBJ2-7; TRBD1 matches at 9 bases. V lost 2 bases, J lost 3 bases, and 8 bases stayed unmatched. The length of the CDR3 is 15 residues. In germline, CDR1 is SQVTM, CDR2 ANQGSEA. The CDR3 DNA reads as TGCAGCGTTGAAACTCGGGACAGGGCTATCTACGAGCAGTACTTC. The encoded protein is CSVETRDRAIYEQYF.

This clone has only a few counts. The chain couples TRBV23-1 to TRBJ1-4; D is perhaps TRBD1 (6 bases). TRBV23-1 is recorded as an ORF, its role being uncertain. This CDR3 has 16 amino acids. Trimming pared 2 bases from V and 0 bases from J, leaving 10 bases between. The CDR3 DNA follows: TGCGCCAGCAGTCAAGGAGGACAGACAACTAATGAAAAACTGTTTTTT. Amino acid sequence: CASSQGGQTTNEKLFF.

The rearrangement uses TRBV6-5 and TRBJ2-2; 9 nucleotides match TRBD1. Germline V gene sequence: CDR1 MNHEY, CDR2 SVGAGI. There are 15 residues in the CDR3. J was trimmed by 6 bases and V by 5 bases; bases with no gene match: 7. CDR3 in amino acids: CASSPTGGNPGELFF. The DNA for the CDR3 is TGTGCCAGCAGTCCTACAGGGGGCAACCCCGGGGAGCTGTTTTTT.

The chain uses TRBV19 and TRBJ2-7; 7 nucleotides line up with TRBD2. This CDR3 is built from 16 residues. V gave up 8 bases and J gave up 5 bases; unmatched junction bases: 18. The germline CDR1 and CDR2 sequences are LNHDA and SQIVND (reference sequence). CDR3 nucleotides: TGTGCCAGTTGGCCCCCCGGGGGGTATAATTCAAACGAGCAGTACTTC. Amino acids: CASWPPGGYNSNEQYF.

The chain combines TRBV4-3 with TRBJ1-2, with D perhaps TRBD1 (5 bases). The CDR3 totals 15 residues. The germline CDR1 and CDR2 sequences are LGHNA and YSLEER. V was clipped by 1 base and J by 5 bases, with 14 bases between them. The CDR3 coding sequence is TGCGCCAGCAGCCAAGCAGAGGGGCCGGGGTATGGCTACACCTTC. It encodes CASSQAEGPGYGYTF.

This clone is a singleton in its sample. V and J are TRBV19 and TRBJ1-2, with 7 nucleotides matching TRBD1. The CDR3 totals 14 residues. Germline-derived CDR1 and CDR2 are LNHDA and SQIVND (reference sequence). The ends lost 1 base at V and 4 bases at J; junction bases unmatched: 3. For the CDR3, the DNA is TGTGCCAGTAGTATAGCGGCAGGGGGCTATGGCTACACCTTC. Amino acids: CASSIAAGGYGYTF.

Note on this clone: Distinct nucleotide sequences in the sample also encode this CDR3. The chain links TRBV27 to TRBJ2-7; D gene unclear. V was pared by 8 bases and J by 2 bases, with 4 bases between. The CDR3 runs 10 residues. Looked up from germline, CDR1 is MNHEY and CDR2 is SMNVEV (reference sequence). CDR3 in DNA: TGTGCCAGCGGACCCTACGAGCAGTACTTC. This gives the protein CASGPYEQYF.

The chain carries TRBV9 and TRBJ2-1, with D possibly TRBD2 on 6 matching bases. Per germline, CDR1 SGDLS and CDR2 YYNGEE. This CDR3 region has 16 residues. The V end was cut by 3 bases, the J end by 0 bases, with 13 bases between. CDR3 sequence (DNA): TGTGCCAGCAGCGAAGACGCCGGGGGCTCCTACAATGAGCAGTTCTTC. Protein sequence: CASSEDAGGSYNEQFF. Together with reference TRBV9 and TRBJ2-1, the CDR3 gives the full variable domain: DSGVTQTPKHLITATGQRVTLRCSPRSGDLSVYWYQQSLDQGLQFLIQYYNGEERAKGNILERFSAQQFPDLHSELNLSSLELGDSALYFCASSEDAGGSYNEQFFGPGTRLTVL.

The chain links TRBV7-9 to TRBJ2-7; possibly TRBD1 or TRBD2 for D (5 bases each). Trimming shortened V by 4 bases and J by 0 bases, and 16 bases separated the two germline ends. Germline V CDR1 and CDR2: SEHNR, FQNEAQ (reference sequence). The CDR3 is 16 residues long. The CDR3 here is CASSSSGRGPSYEQYF. CDR3 nucleotide sequence: TGTGCCAGCAGCTCATCCGGACGGGGCCCCTCCTACGAGCAGTACTTC.

The CDR3 sequence: CARSLALVTGDRILAKNIQYF. The CDR3 DNA is TGTGCCAGAAGCTTGGCCCTCGTCACAGGGGACCGGATACTAGCCAAAAACATTCAGTACTTC. This chain links TRBV5-3 with TRBJ2-4, with 7 bases that match TRBD1. TRBV5-3 is an ORF for which the function is uncertain. The CDR3 is 21 residues long. J gave up 0 bases and V 0 bases, and 18 bases lay outside the gene matches.